This TCR beta chain is drawn from a study of T cell responses to AZD1222 COVID-19 vaccine. The study, taken as a whole, reports: Donors in the cohort were predominantly white British and more often female, and clonal diversity was possibly underestimated. Among spike-specific TCRs, nearly half reportedly target unmutated variant regions. Scientists sampled the repertoires only once the peak T cell response had passed.

Data came from immunoSEQ multiplex PCR; TCRdb stores just in-frame clones and leaves some out. The data show approximately 150,000 clones, approximately 85% seen once. Trimming removed 5 bases from V and 4 bases from J, with 17 bases in between. CDR1 and CDR2 (germline): MDHEN, SYDVKM. This CDR3 is 15 amino acids long. This clone occurred a few times. As yet, its antigen is unknown. The chain employs TRBV28 and TRBJ1-2; D remains unclear. The receptor comes from an adult who received the MenACWY meningococcal vaccine as a control. This material consisted of peripheral blood, taken 28 days after the second dose of the MenACWY control vaccine. Written as DNA, the CDR3 is TGTGCCAGCAGTCTCCAGTCCCCAGGACGCTATGGCTACACCTTC. Amino acids: CASSLQSPGRYGYTF.